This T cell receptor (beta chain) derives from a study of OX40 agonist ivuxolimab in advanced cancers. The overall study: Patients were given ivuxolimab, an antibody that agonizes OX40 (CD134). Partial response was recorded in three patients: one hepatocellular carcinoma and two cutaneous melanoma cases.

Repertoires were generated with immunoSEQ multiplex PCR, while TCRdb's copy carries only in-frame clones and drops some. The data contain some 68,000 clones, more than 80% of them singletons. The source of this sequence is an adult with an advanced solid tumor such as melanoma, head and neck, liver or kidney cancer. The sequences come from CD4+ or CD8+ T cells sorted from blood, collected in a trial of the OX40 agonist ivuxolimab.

The CDR3 sequence: CAISESGDRAYEQYF. CDR3 in DNA: TGTGCCATCAGTGAGTCTGGGGACAGGGCCTACGAGCAGTACTTC. The chain is built from TRBV10-3 and TRBJ2-7; 9 positions match TRBD1. The CDR3 covers 15 residues. V shed 0 bases, J shed 2 bases, and the junction held 2 bases outside the gene matches. CDR1 and CDR2 (germline): ENHRY, SYGVKD.